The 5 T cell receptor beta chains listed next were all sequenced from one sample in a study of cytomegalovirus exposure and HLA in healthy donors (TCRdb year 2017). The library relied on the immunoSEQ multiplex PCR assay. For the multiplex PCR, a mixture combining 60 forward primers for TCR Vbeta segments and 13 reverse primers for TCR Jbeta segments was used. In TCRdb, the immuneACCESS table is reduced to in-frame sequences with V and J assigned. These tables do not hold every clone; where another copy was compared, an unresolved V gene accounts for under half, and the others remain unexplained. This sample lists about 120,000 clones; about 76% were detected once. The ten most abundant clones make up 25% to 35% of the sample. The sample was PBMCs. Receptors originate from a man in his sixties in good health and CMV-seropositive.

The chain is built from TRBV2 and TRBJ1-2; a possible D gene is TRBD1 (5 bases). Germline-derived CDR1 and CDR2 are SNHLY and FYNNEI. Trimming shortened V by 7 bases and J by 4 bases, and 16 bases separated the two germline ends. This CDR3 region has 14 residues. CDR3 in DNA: TGTGCCAGCAACACCGGGGGTTTAGGCTATGGCTACACCTTC. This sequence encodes CASNTGGLGYGYTF.

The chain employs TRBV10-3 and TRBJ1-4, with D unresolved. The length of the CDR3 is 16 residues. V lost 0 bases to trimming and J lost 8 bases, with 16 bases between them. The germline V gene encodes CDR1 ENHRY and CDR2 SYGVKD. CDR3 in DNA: TGTGCCATCAGTGAGTCGAGGGCCAGCCTAATCGAAAAACTGTTTTTT. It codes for CAISESRASLIEKLFF.

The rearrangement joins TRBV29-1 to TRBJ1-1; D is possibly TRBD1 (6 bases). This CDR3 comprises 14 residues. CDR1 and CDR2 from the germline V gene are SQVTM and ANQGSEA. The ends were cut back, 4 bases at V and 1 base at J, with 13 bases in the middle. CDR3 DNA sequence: TGCAGCGTTGGGGGGTGGACAGAGAACACTGAAGCTTTCTTT. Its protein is CSVGGWTENTEAFF.

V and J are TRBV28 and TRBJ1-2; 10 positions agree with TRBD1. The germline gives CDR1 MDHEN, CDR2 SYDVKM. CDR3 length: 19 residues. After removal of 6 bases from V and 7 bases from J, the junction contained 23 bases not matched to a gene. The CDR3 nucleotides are TGTGCCAGCAGCCCCTTCCCTGGGACAGGGGTTGAACGTGCTCGTGGCTACACCTTC. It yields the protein CASSPFPGTGVERARGYTF.

CDR3 region: CATSKQTAGGTDTQYF. The CDR3 DNA is TGTGCCACCAGCAAACAAACGGCAGGGGGCACAGATACGCAGTATTTT. The V gene is TRBV15, the J gene TRBJ2-3, with D possibly TRBD1 on 6 matching bases. V gave up 4 bases and J gave up 1 base, with 15 bases separating them. The germline CDR1 and CDR2 sequences are LNHNV and YYDKDF (reference sequence). This CDR3 has 16 amino acids.